This note documents a single TCR beta chain sequence. These data are taken from a study of blood T cell repertoires in COVID-19. Germline loops: CDR1 LGHNA, CDR2 YNFKEQ. Trimming took 0 bases from V and 2 from J, leaving 11 bases between them. The CDR3 totals 16 residues. Libraries were prepared by immunoSEQ multiplex PCR; TCRdb keeps only in-frame clonotypes and omits some of them. The sample contains about 190,000 clones, around 87% of which appear only once. The gene calls are TRBV4-2 and TRBJ2-1, with a weak D call TRBD2 (5 bases). The source is a woman aged 70-85 years with COVID-19, enrolled during active disease. What was sequenced was peripheral blood. CDR3: CASSQDSGSPYNEQFF. DNA for the CDR3: TGTGCCAGCAGCCAAGACAGCGGATCTCCCTACAATGAGCAGTTCTTC.